Listed here are 10 T cell receptor beta chains from one sample, sequenced in a study of siplizumab effects on memory and regulatory T cells. TCRdb's copy holds only in-frame clones and misses some; the assay was immunoSEQ multiplex PCR. The repertoire holds approximately 48,000 clones, with about 93% as singletons. The sequenced sample consisted of CD8+ T cells sorted from blood. All receptors derive from a human donor in good health.

The chain couples TRBV6-5 to TRBJ1-1; unclear D gene. Deletions cut 5 bases from V and 2 bases from J, with 6 bases between. The germline CDR1 and CDR2 sequences are MNHEY and SVGAGI. This CDR3 region has 12 residues. The CDR3 nucleotides are TGTGCCAGCAGTGAGACTAACACTGAAGCTTTCTTT. Residues: CASSETNTEAFF.

This chain connects TRBV6-5 to TRBJ2-2; no reliable D call. Trimming cost V 8 bases and J 2 bases, with 9 bases left between them. Germline lookup yields CDR1 MNHEY and CDR2 SVGAGI. The CDR3 spans 13 residues. CDR3 region: CASERINTGELFF. CDR3 DNA: TGTGCCAGCGAGCGAATAAACACCGGGGAGCTGTTTTTT.

The chain is built from TRBV12-5 and TRBJ2-1; either TRBD1 or TRBD2 may supply D (5 bases each). CDR1 is LGHNT and CDR2 is FRNRAP in the germline V gene. Trimming removed 6 bases from V and 9 bases from J, with 18 bases in between. The CDR3 spans 14 residues. CDR3 sequence reads: CASGKAGAASEQFF. CDR3 coding DNA: TGTGCTAGTGGCAAGGCCGGGGCCGCTTCTGAGCAGTTCTTC.

The chain uses TRBV19 and TRBJ2-2, with D perhaps matching TRBD1 (6 bases). This CDR3 is built from 15 residues. Trimming removed 7 bases from V and 3 bases from J, with 15 bases in between. Germline V lookup: CDR1 LNHDA, CDR2 SQIVND (reference sequence). The CDR3 bases are TGTGCCAGTAAAGGACCAGGGGTTTACACCGGGGAGCTGTTTTTT. This codes for CASKGPGVYTGELFF.

This clone was picked up one time. The CDR3 bases are TGTGCCAGTAGTCTCAGGGGGCCCACTGAAGCTTTCTTT. Residues: CASSLRGPTEAFF. The chain couples TRBV19 to TRBJ1-1, with 8 bases fitting TRBD1. Germline lookup yields CDR1 LNHDA and CDR2 SQIVND (reference sequence). CDR3 length equals 13 residues. V lost 5 bases to trimming and J lost 4 bases; unmatched junction nucleotides: 3.

The chain recombines TRBV6-6 with TRBJ2-1; D is tentatively TRBD1 or TRBD2 (5 bases each). The CDR3 is 12 residues long. The V gene lost 7 bases and the J gene lost 8 bases, with 12 bases spanning the gap. The germline gives CDR1 MNHNY, CDR2 SVGAGI (reference sequence). In DNA form, the CDR3 reads TGTGCCAGCACCTTAGGGACGTATGAGCAGTTCTTC. Translated: CASTLGTYEQFF.

This chain connects TRBV2 to TRBJ2-5; 10 nucleotides agree with TRBD2. Germline loops: CDR1 SNHLY, CDR2 FYNNEI. The V segment lost 7 bases and the J segment 3 bases; nucleotides outside the gene matches: 2. The CDR3 is made up of 13 amino acids. This CDR3 reads CASNLAGEETQYF. CDR3 nucleotide sequence: TGTGCCAGCAATCTAGCGGGAGAAGAGACCCAGTACTTC.

The chain combines TRBV7-9 with TRBJ2-2; D gene uncertain. CDR3 length: 16 amino acids. Germline CDR1 and CDR2: SEHNR and FQNEAQ (reference sequence). Trimming took 1 base from V and 1 from J, leaving 10 bases between them. The CDR3 sequence: CASSLESGGNTGELFF. CDR3 coding DNA: TGTGCCAGCAGCTTAGAGTCAGGTGGGAACACCGGGGAGCTGTTTTTT.

The V gene is TRBV14, the J gene TRBJ2-7; TRBD2 matches 8 bases. The CDR3 has 16 amino acids. Unmatched junction bases numbered 8, after V lost 4 bases and J lost 0 bases. The V gene's germline CDR1 is SGHDN and CDR2 FVKESK. CDR3 protein: CASSPLQRGISYEQYF. The CDR3, as DNA: TGTGCCAGCAGCCCCCTTCAGCGGGGGATCTCCTACGAGCAGTACTTC.

The chain carries TRBV28 and TRBJ1-4; no definite D call. From germline, CDR1 is MDHEN and CDR2 SYDVKM. CDR3 size: 11 residues. Trimming removed 8 bases at V and 3 bases at J, with 4 bases between. CDR3: CASLANEKLFF. CDR3 in DNA: TGTGCCAGCCTCGCTAATGAAAAACTGTTTTTT. Filled out from reference TRBV28 and TRBJ1-4, the complete variable domain reads DVKVTQSSRYLVKRTGEKVFLECVQDMDHENMFWYRQDPGLGLRLIYFSYDVKMKEKGDIPEGYSVSREKKERFSLILESASTNQTSMYLCASLANEKLFFGSGTQLSVL.